This T cell receptor (beta chain) is drawn from a study of graft-versus-host responses after intestinal transplantation. Study information: Recipients had multivisceral, liver-intestinal, or isolated intestinal transplants. Recipients were all induced with anti-thymocyte globulin, then given tacrolimus and steroids for 2 to 4 years. General study points: Allografts of patients with graft-donor T cell macrochimerism showed high graft-versus-host to host-versus-graft clone ratios.

TCRdb's copy holds only in-frame clones and misses some; the assay was immunoSEQ multiplex PCR. The table lists over 120,000 clones, 85% to 95% of them singletons. Comment on this clone: What it binds is unknown.

This TCR came from a human donor who received an intestinal transplant. This specimen was unstimulated CD4+ T cells sorted from spleen or lymph node cells, taken before intestinal transplant.

The chain's CDR3 is CASRVTGRADTQYF. The CDR3 nucleotides read TGTGCCAGCAGGGTCACAGGGAGGGCAGATACGCAGTATTTT. The gene calls are TRBV6-5 and TRBJ2-3; perhaps TRBD2 as D (7 bases). The germline gives CDR1 MNHEY, CDR2 SVGAGI. This CDR3 region has 14 residues. Trimming removed 6 bases at V and 4 bases at J, with 14 bases between.